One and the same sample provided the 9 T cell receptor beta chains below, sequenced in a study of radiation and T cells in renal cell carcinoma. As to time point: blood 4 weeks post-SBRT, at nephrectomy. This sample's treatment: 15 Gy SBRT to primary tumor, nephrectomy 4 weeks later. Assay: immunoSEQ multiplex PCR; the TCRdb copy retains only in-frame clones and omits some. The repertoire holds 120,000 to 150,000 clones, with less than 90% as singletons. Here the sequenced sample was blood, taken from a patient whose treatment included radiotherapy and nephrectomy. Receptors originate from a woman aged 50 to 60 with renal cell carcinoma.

The CDR3, as DNA: TGTGCCAGCAGCCCCAAGGCAGGGGCTAATGAAAAACTGTTTTTT. Translation: CASSPKAGANEKLFF. This chain connects TRBV7-2 to TRBJ1-4, with D perhaps TRBD1 (6 bases). This CDR3 has 15 amino acids. Germline values: CDR1 SGHTA, CDR2 FQGNSA. The V gene lost 5 bases and the J gene lost 3 bases, with 13 bases spanning the gap.

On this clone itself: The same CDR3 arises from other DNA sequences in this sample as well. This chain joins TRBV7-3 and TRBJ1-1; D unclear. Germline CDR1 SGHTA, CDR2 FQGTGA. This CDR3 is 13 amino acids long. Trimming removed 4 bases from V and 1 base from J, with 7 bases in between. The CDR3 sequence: CASSSSANTEAFF. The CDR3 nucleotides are TGTGCCAGCAGCTCCTCAGCGAACACTGAAGCTTTCTTT.

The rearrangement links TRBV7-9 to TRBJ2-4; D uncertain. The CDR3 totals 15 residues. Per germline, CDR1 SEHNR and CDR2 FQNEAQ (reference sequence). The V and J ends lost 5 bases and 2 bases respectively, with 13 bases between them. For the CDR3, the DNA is TGTGCCAGCAGCCCGTCGACCGCAACCAAAAACATTCAGTACTTC. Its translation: CASSPSTATKNIQYF.

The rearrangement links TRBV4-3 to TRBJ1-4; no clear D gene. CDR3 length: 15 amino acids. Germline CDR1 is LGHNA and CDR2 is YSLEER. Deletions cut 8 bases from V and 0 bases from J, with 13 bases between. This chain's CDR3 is CASSPNIATNEKLFF. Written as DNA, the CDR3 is TGCGCCAGCTCCCCTAACATCGCAACTAATGAAAAACTGTTTTTT.

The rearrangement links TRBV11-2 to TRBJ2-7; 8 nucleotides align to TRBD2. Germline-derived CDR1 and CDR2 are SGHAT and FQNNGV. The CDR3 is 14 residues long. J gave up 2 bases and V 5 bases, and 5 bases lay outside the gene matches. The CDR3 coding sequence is TGTGCCAGCAGCCGGGGGGGGACACCCTACGAGCAGTACTTC. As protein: CASSRGGTPYEQYF.

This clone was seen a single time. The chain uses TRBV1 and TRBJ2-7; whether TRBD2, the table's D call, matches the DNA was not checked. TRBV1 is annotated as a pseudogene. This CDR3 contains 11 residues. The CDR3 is CTSSWGDEQYF. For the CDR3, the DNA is TGCACCAGCAGTTGGGGGGACGAGCAGTACTTC.

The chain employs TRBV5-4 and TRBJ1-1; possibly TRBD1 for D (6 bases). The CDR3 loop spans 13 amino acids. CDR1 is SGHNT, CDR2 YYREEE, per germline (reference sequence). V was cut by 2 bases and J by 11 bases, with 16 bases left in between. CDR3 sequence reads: CASSFGGPNPAFF. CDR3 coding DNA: TGTGCCAGCAGCTTTGGGGGGCCTAATCCGGCTTTCTTT.

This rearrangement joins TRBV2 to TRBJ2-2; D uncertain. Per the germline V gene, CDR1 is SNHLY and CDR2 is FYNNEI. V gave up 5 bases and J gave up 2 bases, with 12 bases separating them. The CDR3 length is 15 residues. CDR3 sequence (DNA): TGTGCCAGCAGTATGAAGGGCAGTAACACCGGGGAGCTGTTTTTT. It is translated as CASSMKGSNTGELFF. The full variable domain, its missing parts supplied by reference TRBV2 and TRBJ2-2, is EPEVTQTPSHQVTQMGQEVILRCVPISNHLYFYWYRQILGQKVEFLVSFYNNEISEKSEIFDDQFSVERPDGSNFTLKIRSTKLEDSAMYFCASSMKGSNTGELFFGEGSRLTVL.

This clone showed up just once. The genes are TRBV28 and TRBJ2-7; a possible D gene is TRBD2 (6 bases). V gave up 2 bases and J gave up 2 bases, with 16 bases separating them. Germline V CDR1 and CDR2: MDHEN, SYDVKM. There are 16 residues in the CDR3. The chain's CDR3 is CASSLNGGIPTYEQYF. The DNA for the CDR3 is TGTGCCAGCAGTTTAAATGGCGGGATCCCGACCTACGAGCAGTACTTC.